These 15 T cell receptor beta chains were all obtained from the same sample, sequenced in a study of cytomegalovirus exposure and HLA in healthy donors. PCR primers comprised 60 Vbeta and 13 Jbeta primers. The data were produced by immunoSEQ multiplex PCR, yet TCRdb's version contains in-frame clones alone and is incomplete. The sample has approximately 120,000 clones, around 78% seen once. The sequenced sample was PBMCs. The receptors were gathered from a man aged 18-30 years in good health and CMV-seropositive.

V is TRBV14 and J is TRBJ2-2; TRBD2 is a possible D gene (5 bases). The CDR3 runs to 15 residues. V was trimmed by 1 base and J by 1 base, leaving 7 bases between them. Germline V gene data show CDR1 as SGHDN and CDR2 as FVKESK. CDR3 sequence: CASSQGTWNTGELFF. The CDR3 nucleotides read TGTGCCAGCAGCCAAGGGACTTGGAACACCGGGGAGCTGTTTTTT.

This chain connects TRBV9 to TRBJ2-5; 8 nucleotides align to TRBD2. Near its end, the DNA agrees better with TRBJ2-7, so the J call may be wrong. The CDR3 has 15 residues. Germline-derived CDR1 and CDR2 are SGDLS and YYNGEE. This CDR3 reads CASSPKGASGYEQYF. In DNA form, the CDR3 reads TGTGCCAGCAGCCCCAAGGGAGCTAGCGGGTACGAGCAGTACTTC.

This clone was observed a handful of times. The V gene is TRBV4-1, the J gene TRBJ2-5; tentative D call: TRBD1 (6 bases). The V gene lost 0 bases and the J gene lost 5 bases, with 13 bases spanning the gap. Germline V lookup: CDR1 MGHRA, CDR2 YSYEKL. The CDR3 consists of 15 residues. The CDR3 here is CASSQEQGVGETQYF. CDR3 DNA: TGCGCCAGCAGCCAAGAACAGGGTGTCGGGGAGACCCAGTACTTC.

The V and J genes are TRBV14 and TRBJ2-2; 8 nucleotides agree with TRBD1. V shed 4 bases and J 7 bases; nucleotides not matched to a gene: 8. CDR1 and CDR2 from the germline V gene are SGHDN and FVKESK. The length of the CDR3 is 15 residues. The CDR3 spells CASSPLTGDNGELFF. CDR3 bases: TGTGCCAGCAGCCCCCTGACAGGGGATAACGGGGAGCTGTTTTTT. The whole variable domain, remainder taken from reference TRBV14 and TRBJ2-2, is EAGVTQFPSHSVIEKGQTVTLRCDPISGHDNLYWYRRVMGKEIKFLLHFVKESKQDESGMPNNRFLAERTGGTYSTLKVQPAELEDSGVYFCASSPLTGDNGELFFGEGSRLTVL.

The CDR3 sequence is CASSLGQANYGYTF. CDR3 sequence (DNA): TGTGCCAGCAGCTTGGGGCAGGCTAACTATGGCTACACCTTC. This chain connects TRBV5-4 to TRBJ1-2; D gene unclear. Between the trimmed V and J ends, which lost 0 bases and 0 bases, there was a span of 6 bases. Germline V gene data show CDR1 as SGHNT and CDR2 as YYREEE (reference sequence). This CDR3 is built from 14 residues.

The chain carries TRBV4-1 and TRBJ2-3; 9 positions agree with TRBD2. V lost 1 base and J lost 5; bases outside the gene matches: 4. Per germline, CDR1 MGHRA and CDR2 YSYEKL. CDR3 size: 15 residues. CDR3 DNA: TGCGCCAGCAGCCAAGGGGCGGGGGGGGGAGATACGCAGTATTTT. Translation gives CASSQGAGGGDTQYF.

V usage is TRBV2 and J usage is TRBJ2-6, with a weak D call TRBD1 (6 bases). Trimming removed 5 bases from V and 0 bases from J, with 14 bases in between. Germline assignment: CDR1 SNHLY and CDR2 FYNNEI. The CDR3 consists of 17 residues. The CDR3 reads CASSLGTFSSGANVLTF. The CDR3, as DNA: TGTGCCAGCAGTCTCGGGACATTCTCCTCTGGGGCCAACGTCCTGACTTTC. Full variable domain (rest looked up from reference TRBV2 and TRBJ2-6): EPEVTQTPSHQVTQMGQEVILRCVPISNHLYFYWYRQILGQKVEFLVSFYNNEISEKSEIFDDQFSVERPDGSNFTLKIRSTKLEDSAMYFCASSLGTFSSGANVLTFGAGSRLTVL.

In this sample, this clone turned up once. This chain links TRBV15 with TRBJ2-2; tentatively, D is TRBD2 (5 bases). The V gene's germline CDR1 is LNHNV and CDR2 YYDKDF (reference sequence). V dropped 6 bases and J dropped 5 bases, with 16 bases sitting between them. CDR3 length equals 15 residues. The DNA of the CDR3 is TGTGCCACCAGAACCCCTAGCAAGGGAACCGGGGAGCTGTTTTTT. This translates into CATRTPSKGTGELFF.

The V call is TRBV6-5, the J call TRBJ2-7; tentatively, D is TRBD2 (5 bases). The CDR3 has 16 amino acids. V lost 2 bases and J lost 5, with 19 bases in between. Germline-derived CDR1 and CDR2 are MNHEY and SVGAGI. This CDR3 is CASSYGPEGSWDEQYF. DNA of the CDR3: TGTGCCAGCAGTTACGGACCTGAGGGCTCCTGGGACGAGCAGTACTTC.

Here the CDR3 DNA reads TGCGCCAGCAGCCTCGGGGCAGGGGGCTTCATTCAGTACTTC. Protein product: CASSLGAGGFIQYF. The chain uses TRBV5-1 and TRBJ2-4, with 8 positions matching TRBD1. Per the germline V gene, CDR1 is SGHRS and CDR2 is YFSETQ. The CDR3 length is 14 residues. The V gene end was trimmed by 4 bases and the J gene end by 9 bases; junction bases not matched to a gene: 9.

This sequence joins TRBV19 and TRBJ1-1; D not certain. V shed 5 bases and J shed 2 bases, with 9 bases lying between them. This CDR3 comprises 13 residues. CDR1 and CDR2 (germline): LNHDA, SQIVND (reference sequence). The CDR3 region has the DNA TGTGCCAGTAGTGACAACATCAACACTGAAGCTTTCTTT. Its translation is CASSDNINTEAFF.

The sample holds one count of this clone. This rearrangement joins TRBV21-1 to TRBJ1-1; the table's D call, TRBD1, was not checked against the DNA. TRBV21-1 constitutes a pseudogene. CDR3 length: 17 amino acids. The CDR3 here is CASSKEVRAAVGAEAFF. The DNA of the CDR3 is TGTGCCAGCAGCAAAGAGGTCAGGGCTGCAGTTGGGGCTGAAGCTTTCTTT.

The rearrangement uses TRBV7-9 and TRBJ2-5; weak D call: TRBD1 (6 bases). Between the trimmed V and J ends, which lost 5 bases and 1 base, there was a span of 23 bases. The CDR3 is 18 amino acids. Germline assignment: CDR1 SEHNR and CDR2 FQNEAQ (reference sequence). The CDR3 nucleotides read TGTGCCAGCAGCGGAACCGGGACACCTACGGGAAGCCAAGAGACCCAGTACTTC. This sequence encodes CASSGTGTPTGSQETQYF.

In nucleotides, the CDR3 is TGCGCCAGCAGCCCCGGGGAGTGGAACACTGAAGCTTTCTTT. Translated, it gives CASSPGEWNTEAFF. The V and J genes are TRBV5-1 and TRBJ1-1; D gene unclear. This CDR3 spans 14 amino acids. Germline V lookup: CDR1 SGHRS, CDR2 YFSETQ. V lost 4 bases and J lost 1, with 11 bases in between.

The J gene is TRBJ2-3, the V gene TRBV10-1; a weak D match, TRBD2 (5 bases). V shed 0 bases and J shed 4 bases, with 8 bases lying between them. The germline V gene encodes CDR1 WNHNN and CDR2 SYGVQD (reference sequence). This CDR3 has 14 amino acids. CDR3 amino acids: CASSESIGADTQYF. Written as DNA, the CDR3 is TGCGCCAGCAGTGAGTCGATCGGGGCAGATACGCAGTATTTT.